Presented here are 3 T cell receptor beta chains from one specimen sequenced in a study of cytomegalovirus exposure and HLA in healthy donors. PCR amplification relied on 60 Vbeta primers (plus 13 Jbeta primers). Generated by immunoSEQ multiplex PCR, the TCRdb table keeps only in-frame clones and is missing some. There are some 150,000 clones in the sample; about 82% occur only once, and over 2% lies in the top ten. The sequencing input was PBMCs. The source is a man between 25 and 39 years old in good health and CMV-seronegative.

This sequence joins TRBV7-9 and TRBJ2-2, with 7 bases identical to TRBD1. J was trimmed by 2 bases and V by 1 base; bases with no gene match: 4. Germline V gene lookup returns CDR1 SEHNR and CDR2 FQNEAQ (reference sequence). The CDR3 covers 16 residues. The CDR3, as DNA: TGTGCCAGCAGCTTAGGGAGGACAGGAAACACCGGGGAGCTGTTTTTT. Its protein is CASSLGRTGNTGELFF.

The chain has TRBV6-6 and TRBJ1-5, with 7 bases lining up with TRBD1. Germline CDR1 reads MNHNY; CDR2 reads SVGAGI (reference sequence). V dropped 7 bases and J dropped 0; count of bases not matched to a gene: 3. The CDR3 consists of 14 residues. In DNA form, the CDR3 reads TGTGCCAGCACTTGGACAGGTAGCAATCAGCCCCAGCATTTT. Translated: CASTWTGSNQPQHF.

The rearrangement joins TRBV6-5 to TRBJ2-3; D is uncertain. Germline assignment: CDR1 MNHEY and CDR2 SVGAGI. Trimming left V 6 bases short and J 1 base short, with 11 bases between. The CDR3 has 14 residues. Here the CDR3 DNA reads TGTGCCAGCAGCTTATCCCCAGGCACAGATACGCAGTATTTT. Protein product: CASSLSPGTDTQYF.